Listed below are T cell receptor beta chains from one sample, sequenced in a study of sequential checkpoint blockade in melanoma. Repertoires were generated with immunoSEQ multiplex PCR, while TCRdb's copy carries only in-frame clones and drops some. The sample shows tens of thousands of clones, about 88% of them seen only once. The specimen comprised CD8+ T cells sorted from blood (inferred from file names), sampled from a patient given nivolumab and ipilimumab in sequence. These receptors all stem from a human donor with melanoma. Both conserved end residues are part of each CDR3. Each record gives: clone size, J gene, V gene, D gene, CDR3 DNA, CDR3 protein. A D gene is named only where the DNA matches it firmly. Only some rows state a clone size, as once, few, many or a class for expanded clones.

abundance: .; j_gene: TRBJ2-5; v_gene: TRBV15; d_gene: TRBD2; CDR3nt: TGTGCCACCAGCAGCACACTAGCGGGGGTTACGACCCAGTACTTC; CDR3aa: CATSSTLAGVTTQYF
abundance: .; j_gene: TRBJ2-1; v_gene: TRBV4-1; d_gene: TRBD2; CDR3nt: TGCGCCAGCAGCGTTTCTAGCGGGGGGCGGAATGAGCAGTTCTTC; CDR3aa: CASSVSSGGRNEQFF
abundance: .; j_gene: TRBJ1-4; v_gene: TRBV11-2; d_gene: .; CDR3nt: TGTGCCAGCAGCTTTGAGGGTGAAAAACTGTTTTTT; CDR3aa: CASSFEGEKLFF
abundance: .; j_gene: TRBJ1-2; v_gene: TRBV27; d_gene: TRBD1; CDR3nt: TGTGCCAGCCTAGGGGGACAGGGAGGGGGCTACACCTTC; CDR3aa: CASLGGQGGGYTF
abundance: once; j_gene: TRBJ2-7; v_gene: TRBV15; d_gene: .; CDR3nt: TGTGCCACCAGCAGAGTGCGGCTAGCGTTACCCTACGAGCAGTACTTC; CDR3aa: CATSRVRLALPYEQYF
abundance: once; j_gene: TRBJ1-2; v_gene: TRBV11-1; d_gene: TRBD1; CDR3nt: TGTGCCAGCAGCGCACCGGGACAGGGATCCTATGGCTACACCTTC; CDR3aa: CASSAPGQGSYGYTF
abundance: .; j_gene: TRBJ2-2; v_gene: TRBV9; d_gene: TRBD2; CDR3nt: TGTGCCAGCAGGGGTAGCGGGGACACCGGGGAGCTGTTTTTT; CDR3aa: CASRGSGDTGELFF
abundance: .; j_gene: TRBJ1-1; v_gene: TRBV7-9; d_gene: TRBD1; CDR3nt: TGTGCCAGCAGCTTACCCCTGACAGGGTTGTACACTGAAGCTTTCTTT; CDR3aa: CASSLPLTGLYTEAFF
abundance: .; j_gene: TRBJ2-3; v_gene: TRBV11-1; d_gene: .; CDR3nt: TGTGCCAGCAGCCAGGAAGATTTTAGCACAGATACGCAGTATTTT; CDR3aa: CASSQEDFSTDTQYF
abundance: .; j_gene: TRBJ2-3; v_gene: TRBV13; d_gene: .; CDR3nt: TGTGCCAGCAGCTTAAATGAGAACGGGGTAGATACGCAGTATTTT; CDR3aa: CASSLNENGVDTQYF
abundance: .; j_gene: TRBJ1-5; v_gene: TRBV6-4; d_gene: TRBD1; CDR3nt: TGTGCCAGCAGTGACTTTCGAAACCGACAGGGAATGAGGAAAGGAAATCAGCCCCAGCATTTT; CDR3aa: CASSDFRNRQGMRKGNQPQHF
abundance: .; j_gene: TRBJ1-1; v_gene: TRBV7-9; d_gene: .; CDR3nt: TGTGCCAGCAGTTACTTCGGGGGCACTGAAGCTTTCTTT; CDR3aa: CASSYFGGTEAFF
abundance: once; j_gene: TRBJ2-5; v_gene: TRBV27; d_gene: .; CDR3nt: TGTGCCAGCAGTGACCGGGGACCAGCTGGGAGGTCCCAAGAGACCCAGTACTTC; CDR3aa: CASSDRGPAGRSQETQYF
abundance: .; j_gene: TRBJ2-7; v_gene: TRBV28; d_gene: TRBD1; CDR3nt: TGTGCCAGCAGTGTGGGACAGGGTGTCAACGAGCAGTACTTC; CDR3aa: CASSVGQGVNEQYF
abundance: .; j_gene: TRBJ2-3; v_gene: TRBV6-5; d_gene: .; CDR3nt: TGTGCCAGCAGTTACGGCAGGGTGGGTACAGATACGCAGTATTTT; CDR3aa: CASSYGRVGTDTQYF
abundance: .; j_gene: TRBJ2-1; v_gene: TRBV6-1; d_gene: TRBD2; CDR3nt: TGTGCCAGCAGTGAAGCGGGACTAGCGGGGGCCTTCTACAATGAGCAGTTCTTC; CDR3aa: CASSEAGLAGAFYNEQFF
abundance: once; j_gene: TRBJ1-2; v_gene: TRBV5-5; d_gene: TRBD1; CDR3nt: TGTGCCAGCAGCTTGGAGCAGGGGGCATGGTATGGCTACACCTTC; CDR3aa: CASSLEQGAWYGYTF
abundance: .; j_gene: TRBJ2-5; v_gene: TRBV5-4; d_gene: TRBD1; CDR3nt: TGTGCCAGCAGCGCGGGACAGGGGGAAGAGACCCAGTACTTC; CDR3aa: CASSAGQGEETQYF
abundance: .; j_gene: TRBJ2-1; v_gene: TRBV7-2; d_gene: .; CDR3nt: TGTGCCAGCAGCTTGGGGGGTTTCATTGAGCAGTTCTTC; CDR3aa: CASSLGGFIEQFF
abundance: .; j_gene: TRBJ1-1; v_gene: TRBV7-6; d_gene: .; CDR3nt: TGTGCCAGCAGCCTCCACGGGGTGGCGAACACTGAAGCTTTCTTT; CDR3aa: CASSLHGVANTEAFF
abundance: .; j_gene: TRBJ1-1; v_gene: TRBV7-3; d_gene: .; CDR3nt: TGTGCCAGCAGCCTGCGGGGGCCTTGGATGAACACTGAAGCTTTCTTT; CDR3aa: CASSLRGPWMNTEAFF
abundance: .; j_gene: TRBJ1-2; v_gene: TRBV5-1; d_gene: .; CDR3nt: TGCGCCAGCAGGTCCTCGGGCGGGCAGAGCTACACCTTC; CDR3aa: CASRSSGGQSYTF
abundance: .; j_gene: TRBJ2-7; v_gene: TRBV30; d_gene: .; CDR3nt: TGTGCCTGGAATGAAGCGGCCCTCTCCTACGAGCAGTACTTC; CDR3aa: CAWNEAALSYEQYF
abundance: once; j_gene: TRBJ2-2; v_gene: TRBV4-3; d_gene: TRBD2; CDR3nt: TGCGCCAGCAGCTCTACGGGAGGGCCGATCGGGGAGCTGTTTTTT; CDR3aa: CASSSTGGPIGELFF
abundance: .; j_gene: TRBJ2-7; v_gene: TRBV11-2; d_gene: TRBD2; CDR3nt: TGTGCCAGCACCTTCGGACTAGCGGGCATCTCCTACGAGCAGTACTTC; CDR3aa: CASTFGLAGISYEQYF
abundance: .; j_gene: TRBJ2-5; v_gene: TRBV13; d_gene: TRBD2; CDR3nt: TGTGCCAGCAGCGACCGGACTAGCGGGAGAATTGTGGAGACCCAGTACTTC; CDR3aa: CASSDRTSGRIVETQYF
abundance: once; j_gene: TRBJ2-4; v_gene: TRBV7-9; d_gene: TRBD2; CDR3nt: TGTGCCAGCAGCCCGAGCGGGGGCACACAAAACATTCAGTACTTC; CDR3aa: CASSPSGGTQNIQYF
abundance: .; j_gene: TRBJ1-2; v_gene: TRBV7-3; d_gene: .; CDR3nt: TGTGCCAGCAGCTTAGGACCGCCTCAAATCGGAGGGTACTATGGCTACACCTTC; CDR3aa: CASSLGPPQIGGYYGYTF
abundance: .; j_gene: TRBJ1-1; v_gene: TRBV7-6; d_gene: TRBD1; CDR3nt: TGTGCCAGCAGCTTAGAAAGGGACAGGGGGCTGCGTGAAGCTTTCTTT; CDR3aa: CASSLERDRGLREAFF
abundance: .; j_gene: TRBJ2-2; v_gene: TRBV29-1; d_gene: .; CDR3nt: TGCAGCGTTGCGGGCACCGGGGAGCTGTTTTTT; CDR3aa: CSVAGTGELFF
abundance: .; j_gene: TRBJ1-2; v_gene: TRBV29-1; d_gene: TRBD1; CDR3nt: TGCAGCGTTTCCCCACAGGGGTTAGAGGGCTACACCTTC; CDR3aa: CSVSPQGLEGYTF
abundance: .; j_gene: TRBJ1-6; v_gene: TRBV4-2; d_gene: .; CDR3nt: TGTGCCAGCAGCCAAGACACAGGGCGCAATTCACCCCTCCACTTT; CDR3aa: CASSQDTGRNSPLHF
abundance: .; j_gene: TRBJ1-1; v_gene: TRBV28; d_gene: TRBD1; CDR3nt: TGTGCCACCGAACCCACTACAGGGGCGTGGGAAGCTTTCTTT; CDR3aa: CATEPTTGAWEAFF
abundance: .; j_gene: TRBJ2-7; v_gene: TRBV19; d_gene: .; CDR3nt: TGTGCCAGTAGTCCCGGGACTCTTACCTACGAGCAGTACTTC; CDR3aa: CASSPGTLTYEQYF
abundance: .; j_gene: TRBJ2-2; v_gene: TRBV7-3; d_gene: .; CDR3nt: TGTGCCAGCAGCTTCGTACCTCCGGCCGGGGAGCTGTTTTTT; CDR3aa: CASSFVPPAGELFF
abundance: .; j_gene: TRBJ1-1; v_gene: TRBV15; d_gene: TRBD1; CDR3nt: TGTGCCACCAGCCTCCCCTTACAGGGGATCACTGAAGCTTTCTTT; CDR3aa: CATSLPLQGITEAFF
abundance: .; j_gene: TRBJ2-1; v_gene: TRBV28; d_gene: TRBD2; CDR3nt: TGTGCCAGCAGTTTGTCTCTCTGGACTAGCGGGAGGGCGGATTACAATGAGCAGTTCTTC; CDR3aa: CASSLSLWTSGRADYNEQFF
abundance: .; j_gene: TRBJ2-1; v_gene: TRBV9; d_gene: TRBD1; CDR3nt: TGTGCCAGCAGCGCGACCCGGACAGGGGGGAATGAGCAGTTCTTC; CDR3aa: CASSATRTGGNEQFF
abundance: .; j_gene: TRBJ2-7; v_gene: TRBV25-1; d_gene: TRBD1; CDR3nt: TGTGCCAGCAGTGCGGGACAGGGCTACGAGCAGTACTTC; CDR3aa: CASSAGQGYEQYF
abundance: .; j_gene: TRBJ2-7; v_gene: TRBV15; d_gene: .; CDR3nt: TGTGCCACCAGCAGACAGGGGGAGGCGAGCGAGCAGTACTTC; CDR3aa: CATSRQGEASEQYF
abundance: .; j_gene: TRBJ2-3; v_gene: TRBV21-1; d_gene: .; CDR3nt: TGTGCCAGCAGCAAAGTAGGCACAGATACGCAGTATTTT; CDR3aa: CASSKVGTDTQYF
abundance: .; j_gene: TRBJ1-2; v_gene: TRBV7-2; d_gene: TRBD1; CDR3nt: TGTGCCCTAGGGGGACAGTATATTTCTAACTATGGCTACACCTTC; CDR3aa: CALGGQYISNYGYTF
abundance: .; j_gene: TRBJ2-6; v_gene: TRBV28; d_gene: .; CDR3nt: TGTGCCAGCTCCTATCTGGGCCAAACCGGGGAACTAGCTGGGGCCAACGTCCTGACTTTC; CDR3aa: CASSYLGQTGELAGANVLTF
abundance: .; j_gene: TRBJ2-7; v_gene: TRBV19; d_gene: .; CDR3nt: TGTGCCAGTAGTCCGGGGTTTATCTACGAGCAGTACTTC; CDR3aa: CASSPGFIYEQYF
abundance: .; j_gene: TRBJ2-3; v_gene: TRBV6-5; d_gene: TRBD2; CDR3nt: TGTGCCAGCGGGCTAGCGGGGGACACAGATACGCAGTATTTT; CDR3aa: CASGLAGDTDTQYF
abundance: .; j_gene: TRBJ1-4; v_gene: TRBV28; d_gene: .; CDR3nt: TGTGCCAGCAGTCCCTGGGGGGGCGGAGAAAAACTGTTTTTT; CDR3aa: CASSPWGGGEKLFF
abundance: .; j_gene: TRBJ1-5; v_gene: TRBV6-5; d_gene: TRBD1; CDR3nt: TGTGCCAGCAGTCCCTGGACAGGGGATCAGCCCCAGCATTTT; CDR3aa: CASSPWTGDQPQHF
abundance: .; j_gene: TRBJ1-5; v_gene: TRBV30; d_gene: TRBD1; CDR3nt: TGTGCCAGCGGGACAGGGTGGAATCAGCCCCAGCATTTT; CDR3aa: CASGTGWNQPQHF
abundance: .; j_gene: TRBJ1-1; v_gene: TRBV11-2; d_gene: .; CDR3nt: TGTGCCAGCAGCCTTTTCCGAGAGAACACTGAAGCTTTCTTT; CDR3aa: CASSLFRENTEAFF
abundance: once; j_gene: TRBJ1-2; v_gene: TRBV29-1; d_gene: TRBD1; CDR3nt: TGCAGCGTTCCGGACAGGGGATATGGCTACACCTTC; CDR3aa: CSVPDRGYGYTF